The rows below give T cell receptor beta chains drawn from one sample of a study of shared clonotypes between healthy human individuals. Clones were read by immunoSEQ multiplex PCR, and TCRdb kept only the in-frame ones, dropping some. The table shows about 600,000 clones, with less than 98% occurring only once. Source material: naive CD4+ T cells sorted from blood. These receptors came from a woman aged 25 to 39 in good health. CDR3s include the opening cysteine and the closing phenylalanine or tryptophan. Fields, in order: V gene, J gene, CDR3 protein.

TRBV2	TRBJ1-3	CASSDTYSGNTIYF
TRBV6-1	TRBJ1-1	CASSAGTGGRTEAFF
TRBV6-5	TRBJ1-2	CASRRTGGKDYGYTF
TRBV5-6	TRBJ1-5	CASSLWQGGNQPQHF
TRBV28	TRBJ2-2	CASSLYSRWRENTGELFF
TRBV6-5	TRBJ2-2	CASSRDRGNTGELFF
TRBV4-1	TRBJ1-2	CASSPSGAINYGYTF
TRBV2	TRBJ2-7	CASKGDNYEQYF
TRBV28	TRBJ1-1	CASSLPPGPMNTEAFF
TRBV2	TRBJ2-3	CASRGGVHTQYF
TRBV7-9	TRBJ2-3	CASSLGTSFLPDTQYF
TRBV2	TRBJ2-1	CASNRLAGAYNEQFF
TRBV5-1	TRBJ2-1	CASSSGLAGGYEQFF
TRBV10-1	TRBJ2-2	CASSEEGLAGGNTGELFF
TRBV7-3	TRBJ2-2	CASRGANTGELFF
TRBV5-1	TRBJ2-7	CANGDRPSYEQYF
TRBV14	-	CASSLNAFYEQYF
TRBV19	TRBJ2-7	CASRATASSSYEQYF
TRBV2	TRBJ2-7	CASSEATIITYEQYF
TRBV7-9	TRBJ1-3	CASSVASGGSGNTIYF
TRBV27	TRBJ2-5	CASSLSSVRQETQYF
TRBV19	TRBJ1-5	CALLDQPQHF
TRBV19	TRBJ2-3	CASSTAVAGGTDTQYF
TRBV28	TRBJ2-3	CASSLSTSGATDTQYF
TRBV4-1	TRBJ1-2	CASSQPGQNYGYTF
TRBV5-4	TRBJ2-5	CASSARTSGSSPQYF
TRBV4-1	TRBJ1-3	CASSQDGVLGNTIYF